This T cell receptor (beta chain) is from a study of shared clonotypes between healthy human individuals (dated by TCRdb to 2020 to 2021). Some background on the complete study: The cohort comprised a couple of women and a few men aged 18 to 49 years. Per donor, three plates each were used for CD4 naive and CD4 memory, two for CD8 naive, and one for CD8 memory. The study deeply sequenced blood TCR repertoires of about 5 healthy adults to estimate repertoire size and the extent of clonotype sharing between individuals. To increase sequencing depth and limit assay-specific biases, TCR repertoire library preparation and sequencing were carried out by different laboratories using diverse techniques. Each donor's leukapheresis produced roughly between about 0.9 and 9.5 billion PBMCs.

What the work shows at the level of the full study, not this receptor alone: Compared with non-shared clonotypes, clonotypes shared by all four sorted-subset donors had higher generation probabilities. Estimated clonotype richness was generally larger for naive than for memory subsets. When a handful of donors were compared, the shared fraction of clonotypes was about 5% for naive CD4, roughly 3.3% for naive CD8, about 2.4% for memory CD4, and around 0.37% for memory CD8. Because the study included only a small number of donors, the genetic and exposure-history diversity represented was limited. Sampling was limited to blood, and TCR repertoires in tissue likely differ from TCR repertoires in blood. Pairwise subsampling indicated that sequencing depth was expected to affect the degree of clonotype sharing among donors. Rarefaction of sorted-subset datasets indicated incomplete sequencing despite the large sequencing depth.

Spanning cysteine to phenylalanine, the CDR3 consists of 11 amino acids. This entry keeps only the CDR3 DNA: 33 bases, framed from base 1. V drops 8 bases and J drops 5 bases, leaving 7 bases in between. Per the germline V gene, MDHEN is the CDR1 and SYDVKM is the CDR2. As concerns this clone: Its antigen target is currently unknown. No much larger clone exists at a distance of one base, and base qualities are not known.

Donors were healthy HIV-negative adults with no recently reported acute infections or vaccinations. All donors were Caucasian adults living in Nashville, Tennessee, USA. Magnetic negative selection was used to enrich CD4+ T cells, after which naive cells were positively selected on CD45RA and the negative fraction became the memory subset. After blood collection by leukapheresis, PBMCs were isolated using Ficoll-Histopaque density gradient centrifugation and then cryopreserved in the vapor phase of liquid nitrogen. Purity and quantity of every magnetically sorted T cell population were checked by analytical flow cytometry. Genomic DNA was isolated from every sorted fraction and measured by UV absorbance on a Nanodrop 2000c. Using the deep immunoSEQ assay, TCR CDR3 regions were amplified from genomic DNA by multiplex PCR. Extracted genomic DNA from each cell subset was distributed evenly across all wells of several immunoSEQ 96-well plates, and each plate was treated as a replicate. Each replicate PCR for sorted subsets received around 200 ng genomic DNA, equal to roughly 29,000 T cell genomes. The purified libraries were quantified using a Qubit 3.0 fluorometer, sized with a Bioanalyzer 2100, and then quantified again using the KAPA Library Quantification kit. A separate single-read 150-cycle Illumina NextSeq 550 flow cell was used to sequence each immunoSEQ 96-well plate. The published analysis was carried out like this. Because the immunoSEQ output held only junctional sequences and lacked quality scores, the filtering could not match the filtering applied to full-length reads. To assign V/J genes and CDR3, sequences were annotated using PyIR, a Python wrapper for IgBLAST v1.9, with IMGT germline references. Any read was removed if the V/J assignment was weak (E-value above 1e-6), the CDR3 was missing, or the read contained stop codons, out-of-frame junctions, or ambiguous translated residues. V3J clonotypes were defined as sequences sharing the same inferred V gene, J gene, and CDR3 amino acid sequence. The percentage overlap between two repertoires was calculated by dividing the number of shared unique clonotypes by the size of the smaller repertoire. Repertoire richness was assessed with RTK rarefaction, the Chao1 estimator, and Recon v2.1 estimates of unobserved clonotypes. OLGA was used to compute generation probabilities for all TCRbeta clonotypes that the gDNA method yielded from a handful of donors. TCRdb carries this immuneACCESS record with in-frame sequences only. Its versions omit some clonotypes, under half of them owing to an unresolved V gene in the studies checked, with the rest unexplained. The D gene and trimming were derived from the DNA, and the V and J assignments and clone size from that table. This sample gives 2,500,000 or so clones in total; roughly 90% of them show up just once. The ten largest clones take up 0.37% of the sample.

The source of this sequence is a man aged 18 to 35 in good health. Some clones in this sample may be carry-over from other donors' samples. The rearranged chain carries TRBV28 and TRBJ2-1, with no reliable assignment of the D segment. Sequenced material: naive CD4+ T cells from PBMCs. The cell subset or site label of this sample denotes: CD45RA+ positively selected. The CDR3 protein is CASGLHNEQFF. The sequence in DNA is TGTGCCAGCGGGCTCCACAATGAGCAGTTCTTC. Reference TRBV28 and TRBJ2-1 proteins supply the regions before and after the CDR3; the full variable domain is: DVKVTQSSRYLVKRTGEKVFLECVQDMDHENMFWYRQDPGLGLRLIYFSYDVKMKEKGDIPEGYSVSREKKERFSLILESASTNQTSMYLCASGLHNEQFFGPGTRLTVL.